These 30 T cell receptor beta chains came from one sample sequenced in a study of cytomegalovirus exposure and HLA in healthy donors. In the PCR, 60 Vbeta and 13 Jbeta primers were used. Profiled with immunoSEQ multiplex PCR; TCRdb holds only in-frame clones, not every one. The sample has roughly 120,000 clones, 50% to 70% seen once; the top ten hold 9.5%. Sequencing was performed on PBMCs. The source of these receptors is a woman between 40 and 50 years old in good health and CMV-seropositive.

V and J are TRBV25-1 and TRBJ2-2; D unresolved. V was pared by 3 bases and J by 2 bases, with 7 bases between. The CDR3 is 14 amino acids. Germline V gives CDR1 MGHDK, CDR2 SYGVNS. The CDR3 reads CASSETHNTGELFF. CDR3 DNA sequence: TGTGCCAGCAGTGAGACTCATAACACCGGGGAGCTGTTTTTT. Full variable domain (remainder filled in from reference TRBV25-1 and TRBJ2-2): EADIYQTPRYLVIGTGKKITLECSQTMGHDKMYWYQQDPGMELHLIHYSYGVNSTEKGDLSSESTVSRIRTEHFPLTLESARPSHTSQYLCASSETHNTGELFFGEGSRLTVL.

The J gene is TRBJ2-2, the V gene TRBV7-2; 8 bases match TRBD2. This CDR3 has 16 amino acids. V shed 1 base, J shed 6 bases, and the junction held 7 bases outside the gene matches. CDR1 is SGHTA and CDR2 is FQGNSA in the germline V gene. The CDR3 region is CASSLVGREGAGELFF. CDR3 coding DNA: TGTGCCAGCAGCTTAGTGGGACGGGAGGGTGCCGGGGAGCTGTTTTTT. The variable domain in full, completed from reference TRBV7-2 and TRBJ2-2, reads GAGVSQSPSNKVTEKGKDVELRCDPISGHTALYWYRQSLGQGLEFLIYFQGNSAPDKSGLPSDRFSAERTGGSVSTLTIQRTQQEDSAVYLCASSLVGREGAGELFFGEGSRLTVL.

The chain uses TRBV2 and TRBJ1-5; 7 bases are a match to TRBD1. The V and J ends lost 8 bases and 5 bases, in that order; junction bases with no gene match: 9. The length of the CDR3 is 14 residues. Germline V gene data show CDR1 as SNHLY and CDR2 as FYNNEI. Written as DNA, the CDR3 is TGTGCCAGCCGAGACAGGGAGGCCCATCAGCCCCAGCATTTT. It encodes CASRDREAHQPQHF.

This chain connects TRBV4-3 to TRBJ2-7; 8 bases are a match to TRBD1. The CDR3 runs to 15 residues. J lost 3 bases, V lost 2 bases, and 6 bases had no gene match. Germline-derived CDR1 and CDR2 are LGHNA and YSLEER. In DNA, the CDR3 is TGCGCCAGCAGCCAATATGACAGGGGAATCTACGAGCAGTACTTC. The encoded protein is CASSQYDRGIYEQYF.

The chain has TRBV5-5 and TRBJ1-2; 8 bases agree with TRBD1. Germline V lookup: CDR1 SGHKS, CDR2 YYEKEE (reference sequence). The CDR3 covers 16 residues. Trimming cost V 0 bases and J 7 bases; bases outside gene matches: 11. The CDR3 spells CASSLANDQGAAGYTF. The CDR3 DNA reads as TGTGCCAGCAGCTTGGCCAATGATCAGGGGGCTGCTGGCTACACCTTC.

This clone showed up just a few times. The chain has TRBV9 and TRBJ2-7; maybe TRBD1 (6 bases). V was shortened by 3 bases and J by 3 bases, with 13 bases between the two germline ends. Germline V gives CDR1 SGDLS, CDR2 YYNGEE. The CDR3 contains 14 residues. CDR3 amino acids: CASSARDIYYEQYF. In DNA, the CDR3 is TGTGCCAGCAGCGCACGGGACATATACTACGAGCAGTACTTC.

This chain joins TRBV4-2 and TRBJ2-2; 9 bases are shared with TRBD2. This CDR3 comprises 20 residues. The germline CDR1 and CDR2 sequences are LGHNA and YNFKEQ. J gave up 0 bases and V 0 bases, and 11 bases lay outside the gene matches. CDR3 in amino acids: CASSQDRPLSGSANTGELFF. CDR3 bases: TGTGCCAGCAGCCAAGATCGCCCCCTTAGCGGGAGTGCGAACACCGGGGAGCTGTTTTTT.

This rearrangement joins TRBV5-5 to TRBJ2-7; weak D call: TRBD1 (5 bases). Per germline, CDR1 SGHKS and CDR2 YYEKEE (reference sequence). The CDR3 contains 15 residues. Trimming removed 2 bases from V and 5 bases from J, with 17 bases in between. DNA for the CDR3: TGTGCCAGCAGCTTCCAGGGTTCTTCCGCCGACGAGCAGTACTTC. Its protein product is CASSFQGSSADEQYF.

V usage is TRBV7-6 and J usage is TRBJ2-4; D is unclear. V lost 5 bases, J lost 0 bases, and 11 bases lay in between. The CDR3 totals 15 residues. CDR1 and CDR2 from the germline V gene are SGHVS and FNYEAQ. DNA for the CDR3: TGTGCCAGCAGCCTTGGGCCCTTAGCCAAAAACATTCAGTACTTC. Amino acid sequence: CASSLGPLAKNIQYF.

The V and J genes are TRBV18 and TRBJ2-1; D perhaps matches TRBD1 (6 bases). Germline V gene sequence: CDR1 KGHSH, CDR2 LQKENI. The CDR3 totals 16 residues. Between the trimmed V and J ends, which lost 2 bases and 5 bases, there was a span of 16 bases. CDR3 in DNA: TGTGCCAGCTCACCAACCCCCGAGACAGGAAACAATGAGCAGTTCTTC. This codes for CASSPTPETGNNEQFF.

This clone was seen more than once but under ten times. The chain recombines TRBV4-1 with TRBJ1-4, with 7 bases identical to TRBD1. V gave up 2 bases and J gave up 5 bases; unmatched junction bases: 8. The length of the CDR3 is 16 residues. Germline V gene data show CDR1 as MGHRA and CDR2 as YSYEKL. The CDR3 DNA follows: TGCGCCAGCAGCCAAAACCCGATGACAGGGAATGAAAAACTGTTTTTT. It translates to CASSQNPMTGNEKLFF.

The chain carries TRBV19 and TRBJ1-2, with D possibly matching TRBD1 (6 bases). V lost 4 bases and J 7 bases, leaving 22 bases between the germline ends. CDR1 LNHDA and CDR2 SQIVND come from the germline V gene (reference sequence). The CDR3 consists of 16 residues. CDR3 nucleotide sequence: TGTGCCAGTAGTAGAATACAGGGAACCTCCAGAGGTGGCTACACCTTC. Translating it yields CASSRIQGTSRGGYTF.

This clone showed up just once. The gene calls are TRBV28 and TRBJ1-5; D is perhaps TRBD1 (6 bases). V lost 7 bases and J lost 7, with 17 bases in between. The CDR3 consists of 14 residues. CDR1 is MDHEN, CDR2 SYDVKM, per germline. The CDR3 spells CASTLQGPRQPQHF. CDR3 bases: TGTGCCAGCACCTTACAGGGCCCCAGGCAGCCCCAGCATTTT.

The count of this clone is one. Germline is not matched at one junction end, which may reflect a read error. This chain connects TRBV27 to TRBJ2-1; 9 bases are shared with TRBD2. The germline CDR1 and CDR2 sequences are MNHEY and SMNVEV (reference sequence). This CDR3 has 15 amino acids. The DNA for the CDR3 is TGTGCCAGCAGTCTATCTAGCGGGACGTACAATGAGCAGTTCTTC. Amino acid sequence: CASSLSSGTYNEQFF.

The J gene is TRBJ1-2, the V gene TRBV28, with 7 positions matching TRBD1. Germline assignment: CDR1 MDHEN and CDR2 SYDVKM. V was clipped by 5 bases and J by 6 bases; unmatched bases: 6. The CDR3 is 13 residues long. The chain's CDR3 is CASSQGVVDGYTF. In nucleotides, the CDR3 is TGTGCCAGCAGTCAGGGGGTGGTGGATGGCTACACCTTC.

This clone was detected once. The chain joins TRBV2 to TRBJ1-1, with 9 positions matching TRBD1. This CDR3 region has 15 residues. CDR1 and CDR2 (germline): SNHLY, FYNNEI. V gave up 4 bases and J gave up 6 bases; unmatched junction bases: 9. The CDR3 DNA reads as TGTGCCAGCAGTGTTGTGGGACAGGGAAAAGCTGAAGCTTTCTTT. Encoded protein: CASSVVGQGKAEAFF.

The V gene is TRBV15, the J gene TRBJ2-7; no definite D call. Germline values: CDR1 LNHNV, CDR2 YYDKDF (reference sequence). V dropped 1 base and J dropped 3 bases, with 7 bases sitting between them. This CDR3 is built from 13 residues. For the CDR3, the DNA is TGTGCCACCAGCAGAGCCCCAAACTACGAGCAGTACTTC. Translated, it gives CATSRAPNYEQYF.

The rearrangement uses TRBV5-1 and TRBJ1-4; TRBD1 matches at 8 bases. The CDR3 totals 14 residues. V lost 2 bases to trimming and J lost 7 bases; unmatched junction nucleotides: 4. Germline loops: CDR1 SGHRS, CDR2 YFSETQ. The CDR3 DNA sequence: TGCGCCAGCAGCTTAACACAGGGGGGTGAAAAACTGTTTTTT. Translated, it gives CASSLTQGGEKLFF.

There are a few counts of this clone. The chain combines TRBV11-2 with TRBJ2-3, with 7 bases fitting TRBD1. The CDR3 is 16 amino acids. The V and J ends lost 2 bases and 0 bases, in that order; junction bases with no gene match: 5. The germline CDR1 and CDR2 sequences are SGHAT and FQNNGV. The CDR3 sequence is CASSLIVGGSTDTQYF. For the CDR3, the DNA is TGTGCCAGCAGCTTAATTGTAGGGGGCAGCACAGATACGCAGTATTTT.

The V gene is TRBV28, the J gene TRBJ1-2; D is unclear. Trimming took off 1 base at V and 6 bases at J, with 9 bases between the two ends. The CDR3 is 13 amino acids. Germline loops: CDR1 MDHEN, CDR2 SYDVKM. CDR3 protein: CASSLSQEHGYTF. The CDR3 nucleotides read TGTGCCAGCAGTTTATCCCAGGAACATGGCTACACCTTC.

The chain couples TRBV2 to TRBJ1-2, with 11 bases lining up with TRBD1. CDR3 size: 17 residues. Germline lookup yields CDR1 SNHLY and CDR2 FYNNEI. V lost 4 bases to trimming and J lost 8 bases; unmatched junction nucleotides: 15. CDR3 loop: CASSGAGTGGLVFGYTF. The CDR3 nucleotides are TGTGCCAGCAGTGGGGCGGGGACAGGGGGATTGGTGTTCGGCTACACCTTC. The full variable domain, rest sourced from reference TRBV2 and TRBJ1-2, is EPEVTQTPSHQVTQMGQEVILRCVPISNHLYFYWYRQILGQKVEFLVSFYNNEISEKSEIFDDQFSVERPDGSNFTLKIRSTKLEDSAMYFCASSGAGTGGLVFGYTFGSGTRLTVV.

The chain recombines TRBV11-1 with TRBJ2-7; a weak D match, TRBD1 (6 bases). Between the trimmed V and J ends, which lost 0 bases and 3 bases, there was a span of 18 bases. The CDR3 is made up of 17 amino acids. The germline V gene has CDR1 SGHAT and CDR2 FQDESV (reference sequence). CDR3 in DNA: TGTGCCAGCAGCTTAGCCCCCGGGACACTTACCCACTACGAGCAGTACTTC. It specifies CASSLAPGTLTHYEQYF.

In its sample, this clone was seen a few times. The chain couples TRBV28 to TRBJ2-1, with 8 nucleotides matching TRBD2. CDR3 length equals 15 residues. Germline values: CDR1 MDHEN, CDR2 SYDVKM. J was trimmed by 5 bases and V by 3 bases; bases with no gene match: 6. Here the CDR3 reads CASSFPAGVNNEQFF. Written as DNA, the CDR3 is TGTGCCAGCAGTTTCCCAGCGGGGGTCAACAATGAGCAGTTCTTC.

The CDR3 reads CASSGTDYGYTF. The CDR3 DNA is TGTGCCAGCAGCGGGACAGACTATGGCTACACCTTC. The chain uses TRBV9 and TRBJ1-2; a weak D match, TRBD1 (6 bases). Germline V CDR1 and CDR2: SGDLS, YYNGEE. V was clipped by 3 bases and J by 3 bases, with 6 bases between them. There are 12 residues in the CDR3.

A single count supports this clone. V is TRBV9 and J is TRBJ1-4; no reliable D call. Germline CDR1 and CDR2: SGDLS and YYNGEE. V lost 2 bases and J 8 bases, leaving 10 bases between the germline ends. This CDR3 is 13 amino acids long. The CDR3 nucleotides are TGTGCCAGCAGCGTCGCCACAGACGAAAAACTGTTTTTT. This translates into CASSVATDEKLFF.

The V call is TRBV7-8, the J call TRBJ2-7, with 7 bases matching TRBD2. The CDR3 loop spans 14 amino acids. V lost 0 bases, J lost 5 bases, and 4 bases stayed unmatched. The germline V gene has CDR1 SGHVS and CDR2 FQNEAQ. Here the CDR3 DNA reads TGTGCCAGCAGCTTAGCTCGCGGGAGAGACGAGCAGTACTTC. This gives the protein CASSLARGRDEQYF.

The chain carries TRBV7-3 and TRBJ2-1, with 12 bases identical to TRBD2. After removal of 1 base from V and 4 bases from J, the junction contained 2 bases not matched to a gene. CDR3 length: 16 amino acids. Germline CDR1 reads SGHTA; CDR2 reads FQGTGA. This chain's CDR3 is CASSLNGLAGYNEQFF. CDR3 coding DNA: TGTGCCAGCAGCTTAAACGGACTAGCGGGATACAATGAGCAGTTCTTC.

CDR3 region: CASTVGRGSSYNEQFF. In DNA form, the CDR3 reads TGTGCCAGCACCGTGGGGCGGGGGAGCTCCTACAATGAGCAGTTCTTC. The chain carries TRBV27 and TRBJ2-1; 7 positions agree with TRBD2. The V segment lost 7 bases and the J segment 0 bases; nucleotides outside the gene matches: 9. This CDR3 has 16 residues. Germline values: CDR1 MNHEY, CDR2 SMNVEV (reference sequence).

This sequence joins TRBV4-1 and TRBJ2-3, with a possible D match to TRBD2 (6 bases). In germline, CDR1 is MGHRA, CDR2 YSYEKL. V was clipped by 1 base and J by 0 bases, with 29 bases between them. The CDR3 length is 22 residues. For the CDR3, the DNA is TGCGCCAGCAGCCAAGGGACGATGAGGCGGGATTATTACACCCCTAGCACAGATACGCAGTATTTT. It specifies CASSQGTMRRDYYTPSTDTQYF.

This clone has just a few counts. The chain carries TRBV30 and TRBJ2-1; tentatively, D is TRBD2 (5 bases). The CDR3 has 12 residues. In germline, CDR1 is GTSNPN, CDR2 SVGIG (reference sequence). V lost 0 bases and J 9 bases, leaving 9 bases between the germline ends. The CDR3 loop is CAWSVGGPEQFF. In nucleotides, the CDR3 is TGTGCCTGGAGTGTAGGCGGGCCTGAGCAGTTCTTC. Complete variable domain (other parts from reference TRBV30 and TRBJ2-1): SQTIHQWPATLVQPVGSPLSLECTVEGTSNPNLYWYRQAAGRGLQLLFYSVGIGQISSEVPQNLSASRPQDRQFILSSKKLLLSDSGFYLCAWSVGGPEQFFGPGTRLTVL.